The sequence of this T cell receptor (beta chain) was determined in a study of vaccination and CD4 T cells after COVID-19. Study-wide context: Convalescent donors: six male, four female; seven Caucasian, two Asian, one multiracial, two Hispanic. It was a median about 93 days after diagnosis, with a range of 35 to 161, that post-COVID samples were drawn. Study-wide findings and caveats: Relatively few convalescent patients were studied, without early post-infection timepoints. Spike mono-reactivity was found in 304 of 307 vaccine-specific clones from convalescent patients.

Germline CDR1 is SGHTA and CDR2 is FQGTGA. The ends were cut back, 4 bases at V and 3 bases at J, with 21 bases in the middle. The CDR3 runs to 17 residues. Sequence data for DNA of cultured CD4+ T cells were generated by the Oncomine TCR Beta short-read assay. TCRdb independently ran MiXCR on the PCR reads; one entry per CDR3 protein. This repertoire shows tens of thousands of distinct CDR3 sequences, roughly 70% found once; its top ten account for 8.6%. Indicated treatment: roughly ten-day PBMC culture with coronavirus spike peptide pools or control peptides (ViraFEST assay). With respect to this clonotype: Its antigen is unknown.

Material: CD4+ T cells from blood, cultured in vitro. This clonotype was sampled from a human donor who had recovered from COVID-19. This chain joins TRBV7-3 and TRBJ1-1, with a tentative D call TRBD1 (6 bases). In nucleotides, the CDR3 is TGTGCCAGCAGCTCCAACCTGGTGGGCCCAGGGGACACTGAAGCTTTCTTT. Protein sequence: CASSSNLVGPGDTEAFF.